Here is one TCR beta chain with its context. This sample is part of a study of cytomegalovirus exposure and HLA in healthy donors. Germline V gene lookup returns CDR1 MNHEY and CDR2 SVGAGI. Trimming left V 0 bases short and J 10 bases short, with 13 bases between. This CDR3 is 15 amino acids long. This PCR relied on a set of 60 Vbeta primers and 13 Jbeta primers. Data came from immunoSEQ multiplex PCR; TCRdb stores just in-frame clones and leaves some out. This table holds some 150,000 clones, about four fifths found once. This TCR was recovered from a man aged 40-49 years in good health and CMV-seropositive. The sequencing input was PBMCs. The rearrangement uses TRBV6-5 and TRBJ1-6, with D possibly matching TRBD1 (5 bases). This CDR3 is CASSYSHQGRSPLHF. CDR3 DNA: TGTGCCAGCAGTTACTCGCACCAGGGCCGGTCACCCCTCCACTTT.